Listed below are T cell receptor beta chains from one sample, sequenced in a study of T-cell reconstitution after alpha-beta-depleted transplantation in children. TCRdb processed the PCR reads anew with MiXCR; each CDR3 protein has one entry. Of 100,000 or so distinct CDR3 sequences in the sample, around 15% were seen once. The source material was PBMCs, mostly from graft donor cells, sampled 180 days after TCRalphabeta/CD19-depleted stem cell transplant. The receptors were sampled from a male patient aged 2 to 9 who had a stem cell transplant for acute lymphoblastic leukemia, so the T cells may come from the graft donor. CDR3s include the opening cysteine and the closing phenylalanine or tryptophan.

cdr3_aa: CASVGGEQEAFF; j_call: TRBJ1-1; v_call: TRBV27; cdr3_length: 12
cdr3_aa: CATQHGNAGLDEQFF; j_call: TRBJ2-1; v_call: TRBV24-1; cdr3_length: 15
cdr3_aa: CSARAGGAHEQYF; j_call: TRBJ2-7; v_call: TRBV20-1; cdr3_length: 13
cdr3_aa: CASRGSSYNEQFF; j_call: TRBJ2-1; v_call: TRBV5-1; cdr3_length: 13
cdr3_aa: CASSLGERREAFF; j_call: TRBJ1-1; v_call: TRBV11-3; cdr3_length: 13
cdr3_aa: CASSFGVPETQYF; j_call: TRBJ2-5; v_call: TRBV5-6; cdr3_length: 13
cdr3_aa: CASSPYRDRGYEQYF; j_call: TRBJ2-7; v_call: TRBV28; cdr3_length: 15
cdr3_aa: CASSTLGRPNSPLHF; j_call: TRBJ1-6; v_call: TRBV27; cdr3_length: 15
cdr3_aa: CASSLSQAFEQFF; j_call: TRBJ2-1; v_call: TRBV10-2; cdr3_length: 13
cdr3_aa: CASSIEGRGNQPQHF; j_call: TRBJ1-5; v_call: TRBV19; cdr3_length: 15
cdr3_aa: CASSQDPGGAFNEQFF; j_call: TRBJ2-1; v_call: TRBV4-3; cdr3_length: 16
cdr3_aa: CASSSVGPLGNTIYF; j_call: TRBJ1-3; v_call: TRBV7-9; cdr3_length: 15
cdr3_aa: CAITTGDVGIYEQYF; j_call: TRBJ2-7; v_call: TRBV10-3; cdr3_length: 15
cdr3_aa: CAPPGRSNTGELFF; j_call: TRBJ2-2; v_call: TRBV24-1; cdr3_length: 14
cdr3_aa: CAISGEDRITGELFF; j_call: TRBJ2-2; v_call: TRBV10-3; cdr3_length: 15
cdr3_aa: CASSRDRREQYF; j_call: TRBJ2-7; v_call: TRBV12-3/TRBV12-4; cdr3_length: 12
cdr3_aa: CASKGQGSETQYF; j_call: TRBJ2-5; v_call: TRBV12-3/TRBV12-4; cdr3_length: 13
cdr3_aa: CSASDTSGGADEQFF; j_call: TRBJ2-1; v_call: TRBV20-1; cdr3_length: 15
cdr3_aa: CSAQSSGGHTGELFF; j_call: TRBJ2-2; v_call: TRBV20-1; cdr3_length: 15
cdr3_aa: CSVEELGSSTDTQYF; j_call: TRBJ2-3; v_call: TRBV29-1; cdr3_length: 15